This T cell receptor (beta chain) is from a study of blood T cell repertoires in COVID-19. Original methodology: Amplification with reference gene primers provided the estimates of nucleated cell counts. Clones were read by immunoSEQ multiplex PCR, and TCRdb kept only the in-frame ones, dropping some. D and trimming come from the DNA, and the V and J calls and clone size come from that table. This sample has about 270,000 clones, with around 93% found just once. Germline CDR1 is MNHNS and CDR2 is SASEGT. The germline V and J ends were trimmed by 1 base and 7 bases, with 13 bases remaining between them. The CDR3 has 15 amino acids.

This clonotype was obtained from a man aged 35-49 years who had been exposed to COVID-19. The chain is built from TRBV6-1 and TRBJ1-4; D is unclear. The sample taken for sequencing was PBMCs or T cells enriched from blood (not recorded which). The CDR3 coding sequence is TGTGCCAGCAGTGAAGGGGGAGCAAGGTCTGAAAAACTGTTTTTT. Translating gives CASSEGGARSEKLFF.